Sequencing of this T cell receptor (beta chain) was carried out in a study of cytomegalovirus exposure and HLA in healthy donors. Overall study findings and caveats: Solely CMV serostatus was available to characterize immune exposure. In an earlier analysis, about 87% or about 30%: the productive usage of most TCR beta V segments. A later analysis showed that HLA-associated TCR beta chains had undergone more clonal expansion than equally common others. Excluded were some V segments that proved indistinguishable, including TRBV6-2 and TRBV6-3.

On this clone: As yet, its antigen is unknown.

The PCR had 60 Vbeta and 13 Jbeta primers. Sequencing was performed with immunoSEQ multiplex PCR; in TCRdb, only in-frame clones are kept and a portion is missing. The sample gives about 140,000 clones, 78% of which show up once; roughly 6.2% is in the top ten. V was pared by 2 bases and J by 7 bases, with 3 bases of the junction left unmatched. The CDR3 consists of 15 residues. The germline CDR1 and CDR2 sequences are ENHRY and SYGVKD. The material sequenced was PBMCs. V and J are TRBV10-3 and TRBJ2-1, with TRBD2 identical over 12 bases. This TCR derives from a woman in her 40s in good health and CMV-seropositive. CDR3 coding DNA: TGTGCCATCAGTGAGGGACTAGCGGGATGGAATGAGCAGTTCTTC. Translation: CAISEGLAGWNEQFF.